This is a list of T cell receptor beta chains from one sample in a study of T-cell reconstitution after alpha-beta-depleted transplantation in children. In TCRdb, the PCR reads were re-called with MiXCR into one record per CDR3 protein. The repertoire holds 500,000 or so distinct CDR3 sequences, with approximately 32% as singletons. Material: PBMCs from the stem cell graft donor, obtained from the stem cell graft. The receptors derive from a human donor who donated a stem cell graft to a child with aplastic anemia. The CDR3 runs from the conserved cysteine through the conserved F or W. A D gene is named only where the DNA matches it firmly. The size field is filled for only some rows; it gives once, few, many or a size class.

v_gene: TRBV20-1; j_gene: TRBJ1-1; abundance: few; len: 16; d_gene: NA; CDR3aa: CSARPPRAGVNTEAFF; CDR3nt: TGCAGTGCTAGGCCGCCCCGGGCAGGGGTTAACACTGAAGCTTTCTTT
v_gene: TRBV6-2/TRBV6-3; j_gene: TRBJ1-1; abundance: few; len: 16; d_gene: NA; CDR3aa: CASSYSTGHLNTEAFF; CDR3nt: TGTGCCAGCAGTTACTCTACGGGACACCTTAACACTGAAGCTTTCTTT
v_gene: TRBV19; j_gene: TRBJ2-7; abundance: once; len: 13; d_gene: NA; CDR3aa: CASSPQVSYEQYF; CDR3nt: TGTGCCAGTAGTCCACAGGTATCCTACGAGCAGTACTTC
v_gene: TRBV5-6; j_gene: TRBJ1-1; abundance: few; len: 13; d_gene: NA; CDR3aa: CASSLGWFSEAFF; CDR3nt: TGTGCCAGCAGCTTAGGTTGGTTCAGTGAAGCTTTCTTT
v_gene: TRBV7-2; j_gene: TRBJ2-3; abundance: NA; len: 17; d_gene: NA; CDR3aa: CASSPIVAQLLTDTQYF; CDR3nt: TGTGCCAGCAGCCCCATTGTGGCACAGTTACTCACAGATACGCAGTATTTT
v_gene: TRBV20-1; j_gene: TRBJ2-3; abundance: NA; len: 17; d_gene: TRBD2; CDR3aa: CSARDPRAGALTDTQYF; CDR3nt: TGCAGTGCTAGAGATCCCCGGGCGGGAGCCCTTACAGATACGCAGTATTTT
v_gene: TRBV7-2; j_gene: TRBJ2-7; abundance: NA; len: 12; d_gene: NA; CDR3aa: CASSLTLIGQYF; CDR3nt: TGTGCCAGCAGCTTGACATTGATCGGGCAGTACTTC
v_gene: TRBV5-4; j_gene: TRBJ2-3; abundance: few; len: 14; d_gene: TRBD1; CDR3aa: CASSFGTDTDTQYF; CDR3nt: TGTGCCAGCAGCTTCGGGACAGACACAGATACGCAGTATTTT
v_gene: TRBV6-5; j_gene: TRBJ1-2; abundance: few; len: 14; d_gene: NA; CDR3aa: CASSYGTGNYGYTF; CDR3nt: TGTGCCAGCAGTTACGGAACAGGGAACTATGGCTACACCTTC
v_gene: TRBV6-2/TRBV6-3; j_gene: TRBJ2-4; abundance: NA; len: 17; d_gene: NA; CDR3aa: CASSHPDGALAKNIQYF; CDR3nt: TGTGCCAGCAGTCATCCGGACGGGGCGCTAGCCAAAAACATTCAGTACTTC
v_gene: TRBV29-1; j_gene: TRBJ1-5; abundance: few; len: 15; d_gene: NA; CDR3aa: CSVEVAGNSNQPQHF; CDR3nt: TGCAGCGTTGAAGTAGCAGGGAACAGCAATCAGCCCCAGCATTTT
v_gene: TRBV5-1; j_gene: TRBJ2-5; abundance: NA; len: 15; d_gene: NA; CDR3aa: CASSPSAATQETQYF; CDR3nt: TGCGCCAGCAGCCCTTCTGCGGCCACGCAAGAGACCCAGTACTTC
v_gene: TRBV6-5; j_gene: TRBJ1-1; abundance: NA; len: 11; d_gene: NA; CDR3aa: CASSSRGSAFF; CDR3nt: TGTGCCAGCAGTTCCCGGGGATCAGCTTTCTTT
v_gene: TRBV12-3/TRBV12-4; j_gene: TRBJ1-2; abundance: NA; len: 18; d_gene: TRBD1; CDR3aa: CASSLSRDRTGINYGYTF; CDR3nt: TGTGCCAGCAGTCTCTCCCGGGATAGGACAGGGATTAACTATGGCTACACCTTC
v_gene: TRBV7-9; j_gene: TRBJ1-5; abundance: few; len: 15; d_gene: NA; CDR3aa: CASSTSDSPNQPQHF; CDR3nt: TGTGCCAGCAGCACTTCGGACAGTCCCAATCAGCCCCAGCATTTT
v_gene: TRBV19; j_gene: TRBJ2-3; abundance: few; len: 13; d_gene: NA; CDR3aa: CASSMYGTDTQYF; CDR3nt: TGTGCCAGTAGTATGTATGGCACAGATACGCAGTATTTT
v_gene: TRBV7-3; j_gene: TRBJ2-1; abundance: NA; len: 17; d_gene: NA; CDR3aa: CASSPRLSPGYYNEQFF; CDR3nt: TGTGCCAGCAGCCCCCGACTGTCTCCGGGGTACTACAATGAGCAGTTCTTC
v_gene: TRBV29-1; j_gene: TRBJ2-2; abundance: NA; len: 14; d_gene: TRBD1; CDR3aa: CSGRTGTFTGELFF; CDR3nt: TGCAGCGGAAGGACAGGGACGTTCACCGGGGAGCTGTTTTTT
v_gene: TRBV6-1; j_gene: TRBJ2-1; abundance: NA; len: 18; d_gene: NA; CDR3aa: CASSVWDTDDFSYNEQFF; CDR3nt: TGTGCCAGCAGTGTATGGGACACCGACGACTTTTCCTACAATGAGCAGTTCTTC
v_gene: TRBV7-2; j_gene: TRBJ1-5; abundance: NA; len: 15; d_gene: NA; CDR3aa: CASSFGGDSNQPQHF; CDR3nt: TGTGCCAGCAGCTTCGGGGGTGATAGCAATCAGCCCCAGCATTTT